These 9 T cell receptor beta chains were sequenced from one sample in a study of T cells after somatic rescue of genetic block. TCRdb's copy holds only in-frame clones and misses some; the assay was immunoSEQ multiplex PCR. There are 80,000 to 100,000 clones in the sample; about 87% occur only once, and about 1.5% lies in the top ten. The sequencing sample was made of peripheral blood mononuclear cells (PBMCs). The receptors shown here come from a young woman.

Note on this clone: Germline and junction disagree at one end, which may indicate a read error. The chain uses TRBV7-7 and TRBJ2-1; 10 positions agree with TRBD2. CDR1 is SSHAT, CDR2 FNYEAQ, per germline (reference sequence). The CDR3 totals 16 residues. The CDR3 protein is CASSLLRLAGANEQFF. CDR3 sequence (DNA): TGTGCTAGCAGCTTACTCCGGCTAGCGGGAGCGAATGAGCAGTTCTTC.

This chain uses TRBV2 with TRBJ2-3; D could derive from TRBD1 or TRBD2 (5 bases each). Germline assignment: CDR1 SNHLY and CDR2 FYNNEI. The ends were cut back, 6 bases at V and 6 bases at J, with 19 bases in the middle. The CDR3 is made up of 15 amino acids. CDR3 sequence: CASRAGPWGTDTQYF. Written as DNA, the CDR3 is TGTGCCAGCAGAGCTGGCCCCTGGGGGACCGATACGCAGTATTTT.

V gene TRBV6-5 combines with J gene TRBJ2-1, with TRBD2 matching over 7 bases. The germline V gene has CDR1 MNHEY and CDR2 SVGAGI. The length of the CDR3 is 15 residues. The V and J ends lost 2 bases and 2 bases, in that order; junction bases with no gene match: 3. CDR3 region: CASSYTGTTYNEQFF. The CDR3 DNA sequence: TGTGCCAGCAGTTACACTGGGACTACCTACAATGAGCAGTTCTTC.

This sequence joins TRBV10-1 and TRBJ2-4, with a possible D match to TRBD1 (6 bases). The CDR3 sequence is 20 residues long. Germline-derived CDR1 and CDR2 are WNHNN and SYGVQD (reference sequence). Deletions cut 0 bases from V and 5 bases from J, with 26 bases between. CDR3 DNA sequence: TGCGCCAGCAGTGAGTCAGGGACCCACGGCATCCGGGACAAAGAAAACATTCAGTACTTC. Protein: CASSESGTHGIRDKENIQYF.

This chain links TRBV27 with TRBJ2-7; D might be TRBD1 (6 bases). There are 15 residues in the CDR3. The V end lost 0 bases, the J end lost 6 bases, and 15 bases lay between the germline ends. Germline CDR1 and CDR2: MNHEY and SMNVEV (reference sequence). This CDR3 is CASSLSWGLRPEQYF. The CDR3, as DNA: TGTGCCAGCAGTTTATCTTGGGGGCTCCGGCCCGAGCAGTACTTC.

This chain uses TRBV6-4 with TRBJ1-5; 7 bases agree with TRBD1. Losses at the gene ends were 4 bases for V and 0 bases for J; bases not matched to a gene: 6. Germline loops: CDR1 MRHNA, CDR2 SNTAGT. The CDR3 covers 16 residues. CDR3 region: CASSAPDRHSNQPQHF. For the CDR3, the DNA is TGTGCCAGCAGTGCCCCGGACAGGCATAGCAATCAGCCCCAGCATTTT.

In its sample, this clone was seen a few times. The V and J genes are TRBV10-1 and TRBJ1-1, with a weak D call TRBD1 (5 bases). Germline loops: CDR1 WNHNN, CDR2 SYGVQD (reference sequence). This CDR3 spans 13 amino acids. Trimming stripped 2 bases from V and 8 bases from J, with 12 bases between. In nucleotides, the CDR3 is TGCGCCAGCAGTGAGGTTGGTCCAGGGGAAGCTTTCTTT. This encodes CASSEVGPGEAFF.

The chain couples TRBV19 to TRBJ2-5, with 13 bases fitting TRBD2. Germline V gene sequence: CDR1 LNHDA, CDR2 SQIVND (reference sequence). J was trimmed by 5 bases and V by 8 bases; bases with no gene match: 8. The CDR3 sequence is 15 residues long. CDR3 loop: CASRLAGGIWETQYF. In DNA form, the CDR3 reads TGTGCCAGTCGACTAGCGGGAGGCATATGGGAGACCCAGTACTTC.

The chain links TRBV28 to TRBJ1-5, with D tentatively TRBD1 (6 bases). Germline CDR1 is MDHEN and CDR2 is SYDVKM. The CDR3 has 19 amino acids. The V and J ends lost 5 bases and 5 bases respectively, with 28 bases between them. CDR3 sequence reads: CASSPTGSFPALADQPQHF. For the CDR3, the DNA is TGTGCCAGCAGTCCGACAGGATCGTTTCCAGCTCTAGCGGATCAGCCCCAGCATTTT.